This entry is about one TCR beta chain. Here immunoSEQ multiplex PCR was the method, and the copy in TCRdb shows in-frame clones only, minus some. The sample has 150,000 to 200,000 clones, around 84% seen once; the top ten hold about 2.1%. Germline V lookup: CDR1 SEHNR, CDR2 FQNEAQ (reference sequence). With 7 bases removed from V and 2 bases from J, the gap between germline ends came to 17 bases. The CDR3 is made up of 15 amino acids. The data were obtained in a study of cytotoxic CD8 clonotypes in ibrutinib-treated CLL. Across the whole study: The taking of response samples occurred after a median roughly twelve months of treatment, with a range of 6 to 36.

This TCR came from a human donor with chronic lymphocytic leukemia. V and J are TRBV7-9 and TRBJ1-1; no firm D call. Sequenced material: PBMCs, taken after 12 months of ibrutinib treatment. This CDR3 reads CASTPWEGGNTEAFF. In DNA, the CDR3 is TGTGCCAGCACCCCCTGGGAGGGTGGAAACACTGAAGCTTTCTTT.